These 6 T cell receptor beta chains originate from one sample sequenced in a study of patients and donors after allogeneic stem cell transplantation. TCRdb ran MiXCR on the RT-PCR reads and lists one entry per CDR3 protein. The sample lists tens of thousands of distinct CDR3 sequences; roughly 50% were seen once. Sequenced: blood, either unsorted or a sorted T cell fraction (not recorded which). These receptors were taken from a human donor who was either an allogeneic HSCT recipient or a stem cell or donor lymphocyte infusion donor (not recorded which). It is not recorded whose cells these are; they may come from a transplant donor.

This chain links TRBV19 with TRBJ1-5; 10 bases are a match to TRBD1. Per the germline V gene, CDR1 is LNHDA and CDR2 is SQIVND (reference sequence). V lost 3 bases, J lost 7 bases, and 9 bases stayed unmatched. The length of the CDR3 is 16 residues. The CDR3: CASSMLGQGYGQPQHF. CDR3 in DNA: TGTGCCAGTAGTATGCTGGGACAGGGGTACGGACAGCCCCAGCATTTT. Full variable domain (rest looked up from reference TRBV19 and TRBJ1-5): DGGITQSPKYLFRKEGQNVTLSCEQNLNHDAMYWYRQDPGQGLRLIYYSQIVNDFQKGDIAEGYSVSREKKESFPLTVTSAQKNPTAFYLCASSMLGQGYGQPQHFGDGTRLSIL.

The chain employs TRBV15 and TRBJ1-1; unclear D gene. Germline values: CDR1 LNHNV, CDR2 YYDKDF (reference sequence). Trimming stripped 3 bases from V and 0 bases from J, with 20 bases between. This CDR3 is built from 18 residues. In DNA form, the CDR3 reads TGTGCCACCAGCAGGGAGCTGATTTCGGCGAAGGTGAACACTGAAGCTTTCTTT. Translating it yields CATSRELISAKVNTEAFF.

This sequence joins TRBV4-3 and TRBJ1-2; D remains unclear. Germline V CDR1 and CDR2: LGHNA, YSLEER. Trimming removed 2 bases from V and 0 bases from J, with 13 bases in between. The length of the CDR3 is 16 residues. The CDR3: CASSQTAGVTNYGYTF. The CDR3 DNA reads as TGCGCCAGCAGCCAAACAGCTGGAGTTACTAACTATGGCTACACCTTC.

The V call is TRBV6-2 or TRBV6-3, the J call TRBJ1-5, with D perhaps TRBD1 (5 bases). This CDR3 has 15 amino acids. Germline assignment: CDR1 MNHEY and CDR2 SVGEGT. V lost 2 bases, J lost 2 bases, and 10 bases lay in between. This CDR3 is CASSYNGARNQPQHF. CDR3 coding DNA: TGTGCCAGCAGTTACAACGGGGCGCGCAATCAGCCCCAGCATTTT.

This clonotype was observed a few times. The J gene is TRBJ1-1, the V gene TRBV6-6; 7 nucleotides match TRBD1. The CDR3 extends over 15 amino acids. The germline gives CDR1 MNHNY, CDR2 SVGAGI (reference sequence). The V and J ends lost 1 base and 1 base, in that order; junction bases with no gene match: 3. This chain's CDR3 is CASSYLGTANTEAFF. The CDR3 DNA sequence: TGTGCCAGCAGTTACTTGGGGACAGCGAACACTGAAGCTTTCTTT.

The chain links TRBV4-3 to TRBJ1-2, with a weak D call TRBD1 (6 bases). V shed 2 bases and J shed 8 bases, with 12 bases lying between them. Per germline, CDR1 LGHNA and CDR2 YSLEER. The CDR3 loop spans 13 amino acids. The CDR3 coding sequence is TGCGCCAGCAGCCAACCAGGGGTTAGCGGCTACACCTTC. This codes for CASSQPGVSGYTF.